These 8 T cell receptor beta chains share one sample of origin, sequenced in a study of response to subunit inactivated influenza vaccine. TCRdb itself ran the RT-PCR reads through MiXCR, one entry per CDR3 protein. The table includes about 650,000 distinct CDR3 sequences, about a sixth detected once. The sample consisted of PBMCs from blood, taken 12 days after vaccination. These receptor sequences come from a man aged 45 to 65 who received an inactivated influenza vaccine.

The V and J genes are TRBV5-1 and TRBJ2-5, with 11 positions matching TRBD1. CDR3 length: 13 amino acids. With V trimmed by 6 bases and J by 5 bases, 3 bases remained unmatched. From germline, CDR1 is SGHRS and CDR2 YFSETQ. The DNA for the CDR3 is TGCGCCAGCACCCGGGACAGGGGGGAGACCCAGTACTTC. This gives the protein CASTRDRGETQYF.

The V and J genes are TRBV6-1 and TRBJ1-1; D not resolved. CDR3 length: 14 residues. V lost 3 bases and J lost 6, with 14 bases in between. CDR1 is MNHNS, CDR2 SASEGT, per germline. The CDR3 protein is CASSDSKGMPEAFF. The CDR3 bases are TGTGCCAGCAGTGATTCAAAGGGTATGCCTGAAGCTTTCTTT.

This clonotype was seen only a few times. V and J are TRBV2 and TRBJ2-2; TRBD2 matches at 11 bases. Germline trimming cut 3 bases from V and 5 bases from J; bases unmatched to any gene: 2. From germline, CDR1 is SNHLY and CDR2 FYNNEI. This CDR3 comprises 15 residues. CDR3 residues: CASSDSSGRTGELFF. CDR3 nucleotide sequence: TGTGCCAGCAGTGATTCTAGCGGGAGGACCGGGGAGCTGTTTTTT.

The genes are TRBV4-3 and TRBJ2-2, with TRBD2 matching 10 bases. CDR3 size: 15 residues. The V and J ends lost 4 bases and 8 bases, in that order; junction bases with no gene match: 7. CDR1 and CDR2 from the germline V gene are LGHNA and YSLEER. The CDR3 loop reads CASSRRSGGAGELFF. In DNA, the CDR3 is TGCGCCAGCAGCCGCAGAAGCGGGGGGGCAGGGGAGCTGTTTTTT.

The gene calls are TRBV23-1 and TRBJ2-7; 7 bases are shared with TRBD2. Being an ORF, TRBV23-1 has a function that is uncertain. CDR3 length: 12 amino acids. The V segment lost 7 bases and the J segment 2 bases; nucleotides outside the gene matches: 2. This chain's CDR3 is CASIGTTYEQYF. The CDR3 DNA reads TGCGCCAGCATCGGGACTACCTACGAGCAGTACTTC.

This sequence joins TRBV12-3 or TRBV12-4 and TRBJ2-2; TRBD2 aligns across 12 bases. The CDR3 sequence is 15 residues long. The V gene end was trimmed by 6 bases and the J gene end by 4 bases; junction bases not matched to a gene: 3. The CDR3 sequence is CASRPGLAGTGELFF. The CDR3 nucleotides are TGTGCCAGCAGACCGGGACTAGCGGGCACCGGGGAGCTGTTTTTT.

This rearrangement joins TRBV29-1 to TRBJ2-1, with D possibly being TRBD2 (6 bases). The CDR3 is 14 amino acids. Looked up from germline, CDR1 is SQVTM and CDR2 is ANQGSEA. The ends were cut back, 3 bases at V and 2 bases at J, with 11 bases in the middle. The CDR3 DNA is TGCAGCGTTGACGGCGGGGCGGCCTACAATGAGCAGTTCTTC. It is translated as CSVDGGAAYNEQFF.

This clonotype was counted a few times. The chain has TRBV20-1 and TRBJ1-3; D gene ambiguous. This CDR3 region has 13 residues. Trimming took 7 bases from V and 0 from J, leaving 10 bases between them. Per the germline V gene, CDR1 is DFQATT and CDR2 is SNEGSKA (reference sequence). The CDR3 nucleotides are TGCAGTGGCCAGGCCGACTCTGGAAACACCATATATTTT. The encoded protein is CSGQADSGNTIYF.